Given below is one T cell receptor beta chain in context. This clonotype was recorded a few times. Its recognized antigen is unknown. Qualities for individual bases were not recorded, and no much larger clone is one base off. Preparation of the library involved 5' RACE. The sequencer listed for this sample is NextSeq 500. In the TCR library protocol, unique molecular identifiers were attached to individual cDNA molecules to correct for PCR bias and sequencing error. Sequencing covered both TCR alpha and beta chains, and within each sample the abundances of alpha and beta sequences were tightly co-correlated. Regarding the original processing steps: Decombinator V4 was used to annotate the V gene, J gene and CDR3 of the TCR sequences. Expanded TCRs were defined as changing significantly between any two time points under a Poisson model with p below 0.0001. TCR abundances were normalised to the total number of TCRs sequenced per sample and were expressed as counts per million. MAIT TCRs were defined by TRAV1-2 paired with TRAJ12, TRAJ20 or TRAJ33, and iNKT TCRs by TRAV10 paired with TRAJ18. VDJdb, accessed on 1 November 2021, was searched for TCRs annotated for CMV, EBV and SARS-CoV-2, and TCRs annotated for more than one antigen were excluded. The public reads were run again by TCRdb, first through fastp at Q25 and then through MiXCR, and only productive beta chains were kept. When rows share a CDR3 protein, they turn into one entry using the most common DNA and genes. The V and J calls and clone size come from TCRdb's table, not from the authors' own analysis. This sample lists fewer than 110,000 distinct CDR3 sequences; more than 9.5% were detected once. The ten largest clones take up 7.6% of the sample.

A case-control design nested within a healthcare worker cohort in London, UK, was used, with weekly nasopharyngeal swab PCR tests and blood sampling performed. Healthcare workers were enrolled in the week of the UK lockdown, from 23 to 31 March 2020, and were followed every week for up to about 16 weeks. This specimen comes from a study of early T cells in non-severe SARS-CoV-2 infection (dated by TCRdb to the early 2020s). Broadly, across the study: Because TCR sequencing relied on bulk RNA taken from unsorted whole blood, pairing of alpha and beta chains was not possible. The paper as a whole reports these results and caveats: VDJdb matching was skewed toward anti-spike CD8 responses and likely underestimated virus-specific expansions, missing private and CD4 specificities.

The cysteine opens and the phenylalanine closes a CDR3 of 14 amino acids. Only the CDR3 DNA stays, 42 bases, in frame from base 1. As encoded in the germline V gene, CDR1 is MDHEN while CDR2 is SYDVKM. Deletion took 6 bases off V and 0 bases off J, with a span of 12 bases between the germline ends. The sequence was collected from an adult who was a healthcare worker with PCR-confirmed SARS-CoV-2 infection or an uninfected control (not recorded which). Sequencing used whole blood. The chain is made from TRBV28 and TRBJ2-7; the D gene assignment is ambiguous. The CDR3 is CASRELASSYEQYF. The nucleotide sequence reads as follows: TGTGCCAGCAGAGAACTTGCGAGCTCCTACGAGCAGTACTTC.